Listed below are T cell receptor beta chains from one sample, sequenced in a study of CD8+ T cells in alopecia areata. This table comes from immunoSEQ multiplex PCR, and its TCRdb copy is limited to in-frame clones, with some not included. The data show 110,000 to 150,000 clones, approximately 50% seen once. Sequenced material: CD4+ T cells sorted from blood, taken at week 0. The receptors here all came from a human donor with alopecia areata. The conserved cysteine and the conserved F or W are not part of the CDR3 here. Fields, in order: V gene, J gene, CDR3 protein.

V gene: TRBV30; J gene: TRBJ2-7; CDR3 protein: AWRVGRLGFEQY
V gene: TRBV7-2; J gene: TRBJ1-5; CDR3 protein: ASSLVRGNNQPQH
V gene: TRBV19; J gene: TRBJ2-5; CDR3 protein: ASSPGNQETQY
V gene: TRBV18; J gene: TRBJ1-1; CDR3 protein: ASSPSSGGNEAF
V gene: TRBV2; J gene: TRBJ1-2; CDR3 protein: ASSLQQVPGGYT
V gene: TRBV4-1; J gene: TRBJ1-2; CDR3 protein: ASSQDQGSPPGYT
V gene: TRBV7-8; J gene: TRBJ2-2; CDR3 protein: ASSLRGSFGDGELF
V gene: TRBV6-6; J gene: TRBJ1-5; CDR3 protein: ATELGLLDSNQPQH
V gene: TRBV29-1; J gene: TRBJ2-4; CDR3 protein: SVEGRLAKNIQY
V gene: TRBV4-1; J gene: TRBJ2-2; CDR3 protein: ASSQPPVGRGNTGELF
V gene: TRBV7-6; J gene: TRBJ2-3; CDR3 protein: ASSLRGGTDTQY
V gene: TRBV15; J gene: TRBJ2-1; CDR3 protein: ATSSLSGTSGSDEQF
V gene: TRBV7-2; J gene: TRBJ2-7; CDR3 protein: ACGRRYEQY
V gene: TRBV29-1; J gene: TRBJ1-1; CDR3 protein: SVDLRPEAF
V gene: TRBV5-1; J gene: TRBJ2-7; CDR3 protein: ASSWGNYEQY
V gene: TRBV9; J gene: TRBJ2-1; CDR3 protein: ASSVEVQAIHEQF
V gene: TRBV7-2; J gene: TRBJ1-5; CDR3 protein: ASSLIPGPAQH
V gene: TRBV18; J gene: TRBJ1-4; CDR3 protein: ASSLRGEKLF
V gene: TRBV30; J gene: TRBJ1-1; CDR3 protein: AWSVRSGGGTEAF
V gene: TRBV5-1; J gene: TRBJ1-1; CDR3 protein: ASRGTGGSSEAF
V gene: TRBV29-1; J gene: TRBJ2-5; CDR3 protein: SVEDLKYRDRETQY
V gene: TRBV25-1; J gene: TRBJ2-2; CDR3 protein: ASSEYPNTGELF
V gene: TRBV6-6; J gene: TRBJ1-5; CDR3 protein: ASIGQGRSNQPQH
V gene: TRBV30; J gene: TRBJ1-2; CDR3 protein: AWSVSFGYGYT
V gene: TRBV4-1; J gene: TRBJ1-2; CDR3 protein: ASSQLPGPLYGYT
V gene: TRBV30; J gene: TRBJ2-6; CDR3 protein: AFRGIGSGANVLT
V gene: TRBV5-1; J gene: TRBJ2-7; CDR3 protein: ASSLDRLAPSYEQY
V gene: TRBV20-1; J gene: TRBJ2-1; CDR3 protein: SASRREQF
V gene: TRBV6-4; J gene: TRBJ2-1; CDR3 protein: ATGGQNRAGYNEQF
V gene: TRBV23-1; J gene: TRBJ2-4; CDR3 protein: ASSQRQVTNIQY
V gene: TRBV4-3; J gene: TRBJ2-4; CDR3 protein: ASSQERTSGNLAKNIQY
V gene: TRBV9; J gene: TRBJ1-1; CDR3 protein: ASSVKAGTEAF
V gene: TRBV29-1; J gene: TRBJ1-2; CDR3 protein: SVGTDTYGYT
V gene: TRBV27; J gene: TRBJ2-1; CDR3 protein: ASSSIRAGNEQF
V gene: TRBV9; J gene: TRBJ1-2; CDR3 protein: ASSEAPGNSYGYT
V gene: TRBV7-9; J gene: TRBJ2-1; CDR3 protein: ASSQQGAPVRSYNEQF
V gene: TRBV4-2; J gene: TRBJ2-6; CDR3 protein: ASSQDVGIDSGANVLT